Following are 29 T cell receptor beta chains from one sample sequenced in a study of T cells after yellow fever vaccination. TCRdb fed the 5' RACE reads into MiXCR, producing one record per CDR3 protein. The repertoire includes 250,000 to 400,000 distinct CDR3 sequences, 3.5% to 4.5% of them detected once, and 19% sits in the top ten. Sequencing was performed on PBMCs, taken 15 days after the yellow fever booster vaccination. The receptors derive from a man aged 18 to 30 who received the YFV17D yellow fever vaccine.

This clonotype was seen a few times. The chain links TRBV15 to TRBJ2-5; 12 bases agree with TRBD1. CDR3 length: 15 amino acids. Germline V gene data show CDR1 as LNHNV and CDR2 as YYDKDF (reference sequence). With 4 bases clipped from V and 5 bases from J, the junction kept 5 bases outside the gene matches. CDR3 residues: CATSMGTGGLETQYF. CDR3 in DNA: TGTGCCACCAGCATGGGGACAGGGGGCTTGGAGACCCAGTACTTC.

The chain combines TRBV20-1 with TRBJ1-1; 10 bases agree with TRBD1. Germline-derived CDR1 and CDR2 are DFQATT and SNEGSKA (reference sequence). With V trimmed by 1 base and J by 4 bases, 9 bases remained unmatched. The CDR3 is 16 residues long. The CDR3 sequence is CSARGTGGRSGTEAFF. DNA for the CDR3: TGCAGTGCTAGAGGGACAGGGGGGAGATCTGGCACTGAAGCTTTCTTT.

There are a few counts of this clonotype. V gene TRBV29-1 combines with J gene TRBJ1-2; TRBD1 aligns across 9 bases. CDR1 and CDR2 (germline): SQVTM, ANQGSEA. Trimming removed 3 bases from V and 3 bases from J; junction bases left unmatched: 2. This CDR3 has 13 amino acids. The CDR3 here is CSVEDRGYYGYTF. For the CDR3, the DNA is TGCAGCGTTGAGGACAGGGGATACTATGGCTACACCTTC.

This chain links TRBV28 with TRBJ2-1; 9 bases match TRBD1. This CDR3 spans 13 amino acids. CDR1 MDHEN and CDR2 SYDVKM come from the germline V gene. Trimming took 6 bases from V and 8 from J; bases not matched to a gene: 5. The CDR3 DNA reads TGTGCCAGCAGCCCGACAGGGGGGGATGAGCAGTTCTTC. Translation gives CASSPTGGDEQFF.

Notes on this clonotype: A much more abundant neighbour one base away suggests this may be a read error. The chain uses TRBV19 and TRBJ2-3; 10 bases align to TRBD1. V lost 5 bases to trimming and J lost 5 bases; unmatched junction nucleotides: 10. Germline V gene lookup returns CDR1 LNHDA and CDR2 SQIVND (reference sequence). This CDR3 is 16 amino acids long. The chain's CDR3 is CASSFRTGGIRDTQYF. CDR3 nucleotides: TGTGCCAGTAGTTTCCGGACAGGGGGTATCAGAGATACGCAGTATTTT.

The V gene is TRBV3-1, the J gene TRBJ1-6, with unresolved D. The CDR3 extends over 12 amino acids. Trimming left V 4 bases short and J 11 bases short, with 9 bases between. CDR1 is LGHDT and CDR2 is YNNKEL in the germline V gene (reference sequence). For the CDR3, the DNA is TGTGCCAGCAGCCCTCCCGGGGCACCCCTCCACTTT. It codes for CASSPPGAPLHF.

This clonotype was found many times. V gene TRBV11-2 combines with J gene TRBJ2-3; no definite D call. CDR1 SGHAT and CDR2 FQNNGV come from the germline V gene. The length of the CDR3 is 14 residues. Trimming took 1 base from V and 5 from J, leaving 10 bases between them. The CDR3 DNA is TGTGCCAGCAGCTTAGCGTCGCCTAAAGATACGCAGTATTTT. It is translated as CASSLASPKDTQYF.

This clonotype was counted a few times. V is TRBV7-6 and J is TRBJ1-2, with a tentative D call TRBD1 (6 bases). V was cut by 1 base and J by 6 bases, with 9 bases left in between. Per germline, CDR1 SGHVS and CDR2 FNYEAQ. CDR3 length: 13 amino acids. The CDR3 protein is CASSLVQGDGYTF. The DNA of the CDR3 is TGTGCCAGCAGCTTAGTACAGGGAGATGGCTACACCTTC.

This clonotype occurred many times. This rearrangement joins TRBV11-1 to TRBJ2-3; 7 bases match TRBD1. V lost 5 bases, J lost 1 base, and 9 bases stayed unmatched. The CDR3 extends over 16 amino acids. The germline CDR1 and CDR2 sequences are SGHAT and FQDESV (reference sequence). CDR3 loop: CASSPIQGTGTDTQYF. The CDR3 DNA reads TGTGCCAGCAGCCCTATACAGGGGACGGGCACAGATACGCAGTATTTT. The variable domain in full, with the rest retrieved from reference TRBV11-1 and TRBJ2-3, is EAEVAQSPRYKITEKSQAVAFWCDPISGHATLYWYRQILGQGPELLVQFQDESVVDDSQLPKDRFSAERLKGVDSTLKIQPAELGDSAMYLCASSPIQGTGTDTQYFGPGTRLTVL.

The V call is TRBV20-1, the J call TRBJ2-2, with D perhaps assigned TRBD1 or TRBD2 (6 bases each). Germline V gene sequence: CDR1 DFQATT, CDR2 SNEGSKA (reference sequence). Trimming removed 3 bases from V and 4 bases from J, with 15 bases in between. The CDR3 is made up of 15 amino acids. The chain's CDR3 is CSASRGALGTGELFF. The CDR3 nucleotides read TGCAGTGCTAGTAGGGGGGCCCTTGGCACCGGGGAGCTGTTTTTT.

There are many counts of this clonotype. The chain recombines TRBV25-1 with TRBJ2-7; D perhaps matches TRBD2 (5 bases). CDR3 length: 15 residues. CDR1 and CDR2 (germline): MGHDK, SYGVNS. The ends were cut back, 2 bases at V and 4 bases at J, with 15 bases in the middle. CDR3 in amino acids: CASSEGSAAGYEQYF. The CDR3 coding sequence is TGTGCCAGCAGTGAAGGGAGTGCTGCTGGGTACGAGCAGTACTTC.

This clonotype has just a few counts. The chain links TRBV4-1 to TRBJ2-3, with D perhaps being TRBD1 or TRBD2 (7 bases each). V lost 1 base and J lost 1, with 12 bases in between. CDR3 length: 16 amino acids. The V gene's germline CDR1 is MGHRA and CDR2 YSYEKL. The CDR3: CASSQVQGGGTDTQYF. The CDR3 nucleotides are TGCGCCAGCAGCCAAGTTCAGGGGGGGGGCACAGATACGCAGTATTTT.

This clonotype was detected many times. Written as DNA, the CDR3 is TGCGCCAGCAGCTTCGGGACAGGGGTTACCTACGAGCAGTACTTC. Translated, it gives CASSFGTGVTYEQYF. V is TRBV5-1 and J is TRBJ2-7, with TRBD1 identical over 10 bases. The CDR3 has 15 residues. The germline CDR1 and CDR2 sequences are SGHRS and YFSETQ. The V and J ends lost 2 bases and 2 bases, in that order; junction bases with no gene match: 4.

This clonotype was observed many times. V usage is TRBV6-5 and J usage is TRBJ1-1; TRBD1 aligns across 8 bases. Germline CDR1 is MNHEY and CDR2 is SVGAGI. The CDR3 length is 17 residues. V was clipped by 2 bases and J by 3 bases; unmatched bases: 11. For the CDR3, the DNA is TGTGCCAGCAGTTACGATACCAGACAGGGGTGGGACACTGAAGCTTTCTTT. Translation: CASSYDTRQGWDTEAFF.

The gene calls are TRBV6-1 and TRBJ1-1; TRBD1 aligns across 8 bases. The CDR3 length is 13 residues. From germline, CDR1 is MNHNS and CDR2 SASEGT. After removal of 11 bases from V and 5 bases from J, the junction contained 10 bases not matched to a gene. The CDR3 coding sequence is TGTGCCGGAACTCAGGGGGCGCGTACTGAAGCTTTCTTT. The encoded protein is CAGTQGARTEAFF.

There are a few counts of this clonotype. The rearrangement links TRBV7-2 to TRBJ2-1, with TRBD2 as a possible D gene (5 bases). Trimming shortened V by 4 bases and J by 7 bases, and 14 bases separated the two germline ends. This CDR3 spans 14 amino acids. Germline V CDR1 and CDR2: SGHTA, FQGNSA. CDR3 residues: CASSSMTILNEQFF. CDR3 DNA: TGTGCCAGCAGCTCTATGACTATCCTTAATGAGCAGTTCTTC.

The table lists this clonotype with a few counts. CDR3: CASSLITGQVGGTEAFF. The CDR3 DNA sequence: TGTGCCAGCAGCTTAATTACCGGACAGGTTGGCGGCACTGAAGCTTTCTTT. The chain uses TRBV7-8 and TRBJ1-1, with 7 bases lining up with TRBD1. Germline V gene lookup returns CDR1 SGHVS and CDR2 FQNEAQ. Trimming cost V 2 bases and J 4 bases; bases outside gene matches: 13. The CDR3 extends over 17 amino acids.

This clonotype occurred a few times. The chain has TRBV5-6 and TRBJ1-2; D is undetermined. The CDR3 totals 12 residues. V was trimmed by 4 bases and J by 4 bases, leaving 8 bases between them. Germline V gene sequence: CDR1 SGHDT, CDR2 YYEEEE. This CDR3 reads CASSAGFYGYTF. Written as DNA, the CDR3 is TGTGCCAGCAGCGCGGGGTTCTATGGCTACACCTTC. Combining the CDR3 with reference TRBV5-6 and TRBJ1-2 gives the whole variable domain DAGVTQSPTHLIKTRGQQVTLRCSPKSGHDTVSWYQQALGQGPQFIFQYYEEEERQRGNFPDRFSGHQFPNYSSELNVNALLLGDSALYLCASSAGFYGYTFGSGTRLTVV.

This clonotype turned up a few times. The rearrangement links TRBV9 to TRBJ2-7; 8 bases align to TRBD1. Losses at the gene ends were 3 bases for V and 4 bases for J; bases not matched to a gene: 15. Germline V gene sequence: CDR1 SGDLS, CDR2 YYNGEE. The CDR3 totals 17 residues. CDR3 sequence: CASSAQPSGTGLYEQYF. Here the CDR3 DNA reads TGTGCCAGCAGCGCCCAACCGTCCGGGACAGGTCTATACGAGCAGTACTTC.

At least ten counts were recorded for this clonotype. The genes are TRBV29-1 and TRBJ2-1, with 9 bases aligning to TRBD1. The CDR3 length is 13 residues. The J segment lost 3 bases and the V segment lost 7 bases, leaving 4 bases of the junction unmatched. Germline CDR1 is SQVTM and CDR2 is ANQGSEA. The CDR3 region is CSGGQGDYNEQFF. For the CDR3, the DNA is TGCAGCGGGGGACAGGGCGACTACAATGAGCAGTTCTTC.

In its sample, this clonotype was seen many times. The chain combines TRBV7-9 with TRBJ2-7; D possibly corresponds to TRBD1 (5 bases). The germline gives CDR1 SEHNR, CDR2 FQNEAQ (reference sequence). The ends were cut back, 5 bases at V and 4 bases at J, with 9 bases in the middle. The CDR3 spans 12 residues. The CDR3 DNA reads as TGTGCCAGCAGCCGTAGACAGTACGAGCAGTACTTC. Amino acid sequence: CASSRRQYEQYF.

This sequence joins TRBV4-3 and TRBJ2-2, with a possible D match to TRBD2 (5 bases). CDR1 and CDR2 from the germline V gene are LGHNA and YSLEER. This CDR3 contains 13 residues. V dropped 0 bases and J dropped 8 bases, with 7 bases sitting between them. DNA of the CDR3: TGCGCCAGCAGCCAAGACCTAGCTGGGGAGCTGTTTTTT. It encodes CASSQDLAGELFF.

The chain employs TRBV15 and TRBJ2-3, with TRBD2 matching 7 bases. V dropped 1 base and J dropped 4; count of bases not matched to a gene: 5. The CDR3 consists of 15 residues. Germline assignment: CDR1 LNHNV and CDR2 YYDKDF (reference sequence). The DNA for the CDR3 is TGTGCCACCAGCAGAGCAAAGCGGGGATCAGATACGCAGTATTTT. It specifies CATSRAKRGSDTQYF. The whole variable domain, filled in from reference TRBV15 and TRBJ2-3, reads DAMVIQNPRYQVTQFGKPVTLSCSQTLNHNVMYWYQQKSSQAPKLLFHYYDKDFNNEADTPDNFQSRRPNTSFCFLDIRSPGLGDTAMYLCATSRAKRGSDTQYFGPGTRLTVL.

This clonotype was seen more than once but under ten times. The gene calls are TRBV20-1 and TRBJ1-5, with D perhaps TRBD1 (6 bases). Germline assignment: CDR1 DFQATT and CDR2 SNEGSKA (reference sequence). The CDR3 has 16 amino acids. Trimming took 3 bases from V and 3 from J, leaving 18 bases between them. This CDR3 is CSASIPGGQINQPQHF. CDR3 in DNA: TGCAGTGCTAGCATACCCGGTGGACAGATCAATCAGCCCCAGCATTTT.

The chain carries TRBV3-1 and TRBJ2-1; TRBD1 matches at 7 bases. Germline CDR1 LGHDT, CDR2 YNNKEL (reference sequence). The CDR3 contains 15 residues. After removal of 5 bases from V and 7 bases from J, the junction contained 11 bases not matched to a gene. The CDR3 DNA reads TGTGCCAGCAGCGGGACAGACGTCCCAATAAATGAGCAGTTCTTC. Translation: CASSGTDVPINEQFF.

This chain connects TRBV28 to TRBJ1-2; TRBD1 might be the D (5 bases). The V gene's germline CDR1 is MDHEN and CDR2 SYDVKM. Trimming removed 5 bases from V and 8 bases from J, with 18 bases in between. The CDR3 covers 14 residues. CDR3 sequence reads: CASSNPRELPGYTF. DNA for the CDR3: TGTGCCAGCAGTAACCCCAGGGAGTTACCCGGCTACACCTTC.

This clonotype was detected many times. The V call is TRBV5-5, the J call TRBJ2-7; 8 nucleotides agree with TRBD1. CDR3 length: 15 amino acids. V lost 4 bases and J lost 3; bases outside the gene matches: 9. Per germline, CDR1 SGHKS and CDR2 YYEKEE (reference sequence). This chain's CDR3 is CASSQGQEDLYEQYV. The CDR3 region has the DNA TGTGCCAGCAGCCAGGGACAGGAGGACCTCTACGAGCAGTACGTC.

This chain uses TRBV6-1 with TRBJ1-1, with 7 bases lining up with TRBD1. Germline values: CDR1 MNHNS, CDR2 SASEGT. After removal of 2 bases from V and 4 bases from J, the junction contained 4 bases not matched to a gene. The CDR3 totals 14 residues. The CDR3 region has the DNA TGTGCCAGCAGTGAACAGACAGGGAGCACTGAAGCTTTCTTT. This encodes CASSEQTGSTEAFF.

This clonotype has a count of ten or more. Written as DNA, the CDR3 is TGTGCCAGCAGAAATCAGGGGGCGCTCAGCACAGATACGCAGTATTTT. Translation: CASRNQGALSTDTQYF. The chain joins TRBV11-2 to TRBJ2-3, with 8 bases identical to TRBD1. The trim removed 6 bases at V and 0 bases at J, leaving 8 bases unmatched. The CDR3 has 16 residues. Germline CDR1 reads SGHAT; CDR2 reads FQNNGV.